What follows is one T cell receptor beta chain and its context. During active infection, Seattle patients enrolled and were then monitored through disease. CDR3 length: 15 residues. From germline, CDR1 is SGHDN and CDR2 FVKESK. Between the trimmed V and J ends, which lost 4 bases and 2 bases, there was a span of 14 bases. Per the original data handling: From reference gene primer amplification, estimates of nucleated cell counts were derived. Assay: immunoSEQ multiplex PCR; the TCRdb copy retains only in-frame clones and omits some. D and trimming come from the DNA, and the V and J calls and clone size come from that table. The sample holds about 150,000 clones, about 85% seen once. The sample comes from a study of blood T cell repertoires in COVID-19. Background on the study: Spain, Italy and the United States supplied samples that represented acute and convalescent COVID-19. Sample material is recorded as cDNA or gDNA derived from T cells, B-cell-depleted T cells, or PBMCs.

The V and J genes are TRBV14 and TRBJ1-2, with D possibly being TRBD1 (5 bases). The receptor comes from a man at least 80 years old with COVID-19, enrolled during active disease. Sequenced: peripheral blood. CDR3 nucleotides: TGTGCCAGCAGCCCCTCGGGGGGGTCCAACTATGGCTACACCTTC. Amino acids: CASSPSGGSNYGYTF.